This TCR beta chain was documented in a study of blood T cell repertoires in COVID-19. About the study: In each case, the material was cDNA or gDNA derived from T cells, B-cell-depleted T cells, or PBMCs.

Method: immunoSEQ multiplex PCR; TCRdb's copy keeps in-frame clones and lacks some. The data show some 210,000 clones, roughly 80% seen once. Per germline, CDR1 SGHVS and CDR2 FQNEAQ. CDR3 length: 17 amino acids. Trimming pared 5 bases from V and 2 bases from J, leaving 20 bases between. The chain carries TRBV7-8 and TRBJ2-3, with D possibly being TRBD2 (6 bases). The sequenced material came from peripheral blood. The sequence came from a human donor in a cohort sampled during active COVID-19. CDR3 bases: TGTGCCAGCAGCCAGAAACGGGACGGGACTTACACAGATACGCAGTATTTT. It is translated as CASSQKRDGTYTDTQYF. Supplemented by reference TRBV7-8 and TRBJ2-3, the full variable domain reads GAGVSQSPRYKVAKRGQDVALRCDPISGHVSLFWYQQALGQGPEFLTYFQNEAQLDKSGLPSDRFFAERPEGSVSTLKIQRTQQEDSAVYLCASSQKRDGTYTDTQYFGPGTRLTVL.